Below are 29 T cell receptor beta chains sequenced from a single sample in a study of blood T cell repertoires in COVID-19. Generated by immunoSEQ multiplex PCR, the TCRdb table keeps only in-frame clones and is missing some. Of approximately 340,000 clones in the sample, about 89% are singletons; the top ten hold about 0.83%. The sample consisted of PBMCs or T cells enriched from blood (not recorded which). The receptor source for this set is a woman aged 40-49 years who had been exposed to COVID-19.

V usage is TRBV5-5 and J usage is TRBJ1-1, with no clear D. V was cut by 0 bases and J by 8 bases, with 8 bases left in between. This CDR3 contains 12 residues. Germline V gives CDR1 SGHKS, CDR2 YYEKEE (reference sequence). CDR3 bases: TGTGCCAGCAGCTTGGGTACACAAGAAGCTTTCTTT. Translation gives CASSLGTQEAFF.

As DNA, the CDR3 is TGCGCCAGCGGCCCAAACACCGGGACAGCGAACACTGAAGCTTTCTTT. Its protein is CASGPNTGTANTEAFF. The rearrangement links TRBV5-1 to TRBJ1-1; 7 bases agree with TRBD1. The CDR3 covers 16 residues. V lost 7 bases to trimming and J lost 1 base; unmatched junction nucleotides: 13. The germline V gene encodes CDR1 SGHRS and CDR2 YFSETQ.

The chain has TRBV7-2 and TRBJ1-2; 9 bases are shared with TRBD1. The length of the CDR3 is 16 residues. Germline V gene lookup returns CDR1 SGHTA and CDR2 FQGNSA. With V trimmed by 5 bases and J by 8 bases, 15 bases remained unmatched. The CDR3 region is CASSPGTGLSTGGYTF. Written as DNA, the CDR3 is TGTGCCAGCAGCCCCGGGACAGGGCTTTCGACCGGGGGCTACACCTTC.

This sequence joins TRBV7-2 and TRBJ2-2; maybe TRBD2 (6 bases). V lost 4 bases, J lost 4 bases, and 10 bases lay in between. Germline values: CDR1 SGHTA, CDR2 FQGNSA. The CDR3 covers 14 residues. In DNA, the CDR3 is TGTGCCAGCAGCTGGGACTGGGCCACCGGGGAGCTGTTTTTT. This sequence encodes CASSWDWATGELFF.

The chain has TRBV6-5 and TRBJ2-1; D may be TRBD1 (6 bases). Germline values: CDR1 MNHEY, CDR2 SVGAGI. The CDR3 contains 14 residues. Trimming took off 4 bases at V and 7 bases at J, with 14 bases between the two ends. CDR3 coding DNA: TGTGCCAGCAGTTGGGCAGGGGAGAGGAATGAGCAGTTCTTC. This sequence encodes CASSWAGERNEQFF.

This chain connects TRBV12-5 to TRBJ1-1, with a weak D call TRBD1 (5 bases). V dropped 0 bases and J dropped 10 bases, with 12 bases sitting between them. The CDR3 contains 13 residues. The germline CDR1 and CDR2 sequences are LGHNT and FRNRAP. The chain's CDR3 is CASGLVHATAAFF. CDR3 bases: TGTGCTAGTGGTTTGGTACACGCGACAGCAGCTTTCTTT.

The sample holds one count of this clone. The chain joins TRBV6-5 to TRBJ1-1; D possibly corresponds to TRBD1 (6 bases). This CDR3 comprises 15 residues. Trimming stripped 4 bases from V and 5 bases from J, with 17 bases between. Per the germline V gene, CDR1 is MNHEY and CDR2 is SVGAGI. Here the CDR3 DNA reads TGTGCCAGCAGTTCCCCCGGACAGATAACGACTGAAGCTTTCTTT. This codes for CASSSPGQITTEAFF.

V is TRBV12-3 or TRBV12-4 and J is TRBJ1-1; TRBD1 matches at 7 bases. CDR3 length: 12 residues. The ends lost 7 bases at V and 7 bases at J; junction bases unmatched: 6. In nucleotides, the CDR3 is TGTGCCAGCATCGCAAGGACAGGTGAAGCTTTCTTT. Its translation: CASIARTGEAFF.

The genes are TRBV6-6 and TRBJ1-6, with D perhaps matching TRBD1 (5 bases). Germline V gene data show CDR1 as MNHNY and CDR2 as SVGAGI (reference sequence). V shed 0 bases and J shed 10 bases, with 13 bases lying between them. The CDR3 spans 15 residues. CDR3 amino acids: CASSYSPQGGSPLHF. CDR3 DNA: TGTGCCAGCAGTTACTCGCCGCAGGGAGGCTCACCCCTCCACTTT.

The CDR3: CASSFRGLETQYF. The CDR3 DNA follows: TGTGCCAGCAGCTTCAGGGGGCTGGAGACCCAGTACTTC. V is TRBV5-6 and J is TRBJ2-5; TRBD1 matches at 8 bases. There are 13 residues in the CDR3. V lost 2 bases to trimming and J lost 5 bases; unmatched junction nucleotides: 2. Germline loops: CDR1 SGHDT, CDR2 YYEEEE.

The V call is TRBV11-3, the J call TRBJ2-2, with TRBD2 matching over 11 bases. The CDR3 runs 14 residues. V dropped 10 bases and J dropped 7; count of bases not matched to a gene: 8. Germline V CDR1 and CDR2: SGHNT, YENEEA. The CDR3 protein is CATVLAGGRGELFF. The CDR3 DNA follows: TGTGCCACCGTGCTAGCGGGAGGACGCGGGGAGCTGTTTTTT.

V usage is TRBV7-2 and J usage is TRBJ1-5, with unresolved D. Germline-derived CDR1 and CDR2 are SGHTA and FQGNSA. V was trimmed by 0 bases and J by 5 bases, leaving 11 bases between them. The CDR3 extends over 15 amino acids. This chain's CDR3 is CASSLARASYQPQHF. CDR3 bases: TGTGCCAGCAGCTTAGCGAGGGCATCCTATCAGCCCCAGCATTTT.

J is TRBJ2-1 and V is TRBV18; 10 nucleotides agree with TRBD2. The germline CDR1 and CDR2 sequences are KGHSH and LQKENI. This CDR3 contains 18 residues. The V and J ends lost 0 bases and 3 bases, in that order; junction bases with no gene match: 8. This CDR3 reads CASSPPFTGLAIYNEQFF. The CDR3 coding sequence is TGTGCCAGCTCACCACCGTTCACGGGACTAGCGATCTACAATGAGCAGTTCTTC.

The chain links TRBV15 to TRBJ1-4; 7 bases line up with TRBD1. This CDR3 is built from 15 residues. CDR1 LNHNV and CDR2 YYDKDF come from the germline V gene (reference sequence). The ends lost 1 base at V and 7 bases at J; junction bases unmatched: 6. CDR3 sequence (DNA): TGTGCCACCAGCAGAGCAGGGGGTTTGGGTGAAAAACTGTTTTTT. It codes for CATSRAGGLGEKLFF.

This rearrangement joins TRBV4-1 to TRBJ1-2; D not certain. Trimming pared 0 bases from V and 5 bases from J, leaving 13 bases between. The CDR3 runs to 15 residues. CDR1 and CDR2 from the germline V gene are MGHRA and YSYEKL. The CDR3 region has the DNA TGCGCCAGCAGCCAAGATATATCGGGGATATATGGCTACACCTTC. Translated, it gives CASSQDISGIYGYTF.

The rearrangement joins TRBV3-1 (or the pseudogene TRBV3-2) to TRBJ1-4; D is ambiguous. Trimming cost V 3 bases and J 14 bases, with 10 bases left between them. Germline V lookup: CDR1 LGHDT, CDR2 YNNKEL (reference sequence). This CDR3 comprises 11 residues. Written as DNA, the CDR3 is TGTGCCAGCAGCCAGGACGGGAGGCTGTTTTTT. Translating gives CASSQDGRLFF.

The chain has TRBV28 and TRBJ1-6; D remains ambiguous. V was pared by 7 bases and J by 9 bases, with 10 bases between. Germline CDR1 is MDHEN and CDR2 is SYDVKM. This CDR3 region has 12 residues. The CDR3 bases are TGTGCCAGCAACTTTGGTGTTTCACCCCTCCACTTT. Protein: CASNFGVSPLHF.

CDR3 nucleotides: TGTGCCAGCAGTTTCGCGACAGGGAGTAGTGATGAGCAGTTCTTC. Translated: CASSFATGSSDEQFF. The rearrangement uses TRBV27 and TRBJ2-1, with 7 bases matching TRBD1. CDR1 and CDR2 from the germline V gene are MNHEY and SMNVEV (reference sequence). Trimming cost V 3 bases and J 8 bases; bases outside gene matches: 10. This CDR3 comprises 15 residues.

The chain recombines TRBV19 with TRBJ2-5; TRBD1 matches 7 bases. The CDR3 extends over 16 amino acids. The V segment lost 4 bases and the J segment 4 bases; nucleotides outside the gene matches: 12. CDR1 LNHDA and CDR2 SQIVND come from the germline V gene (reference sequence). CDR3 bases: TGTGCCAGTAGTAAAGGGACAGCAAGGGGGCGAGAGACCCAGTACTTC. Translating gives CASSKGTARGRETQYF.

This clone was observed a single time. The chain uses TRBV11-3 and TRBJ2-1; 9 bases agree with TRBD2. Trimming took 5 bases from V and 0 from J; bases not matched to a gene: 5. CDR1 is SGHNT and CDR2 is YENEEA in the germline V gene. This CDR3 region has 16 residues. CDR3 in amino acids: CASSRTSALSYNEQFF. In DNA, the CDR3 is TGTGCCAGCAGCCGGACTAGCGCGCTCTCCTACAATGAGCAGTTCTTC. Variable domain in full (rest from reference TRBV11-3 and TRBJ2-1): EAGVVQSPRYKIIEKKQPVAFWCNPISGHNTLYWYLQNLGQGPELLIRYENEEAVDDSQLPKDRFSAERLKGVDSTLKIQPAELGDSAVYLCASSRTSALSYNEQFFGPGTRLTVL.

V and J are TRBV7-5 and TRBJ2-3; the table's D call of TRBD1 was not tested on the DNA. TRBV7-5 is designated a pseudogene. The CDR3 runs to 15 residues. The CDR3 bases are TGTGCCAGAAGCCCCTGGGACAGGGGACCAGATACGCAGTATTTT. This sequence encodes CARSPWDRGPDTQYF.

The chain uses TRBV7-8 and TRBJ2-5, with 13 bases that match TRBD2. This CDR3 comprises 18 residues. The germline V gene has CDR1 SGHVS and CDR2 FQNEAQ. The V gene end was trimmed by 5 bases and the J gene end by 4 bases; junction bases not matched to a gene: 13. In DNA, the CDR3 is TGTGCCAGCAGCCCTCCCCTAAGACTAGCGGGAGGACGAGAGACCCAGTACTTC. It translates to CASSPPLRLAGGRETQYF.

The chain uses TRBV7-3 and TRBJ2-2; a weak D match, TRBD1 (5 bases). The V gene lost 5 bases and the J gene lost 1 base, with 11 bases spanning the gap. The CDR3 length is 15 residues. CDR1 and CDR2 (germline): SGHTA, FQGTGA. CDR3 nucleotide sequence: TGTGCCAGCAGCCCGCGAACAGGGAACACCGGGGAGCTGTTTTTT. This gives the protein CASSPRTGNTGELFF.

The chain uses TRBV29-1 and TRBJ1-2; tentative D call: TRBD1 (5 bases). V was clipped by 5 bases and J by 6 bases, with 19 bases between them. This CDR3 contains 14 residues. CDR1 and CDR2 from the germline V gene are SQVTM and ANQGSEA. CDR3 sequence: CSVFLGRREDGYTF. CDR3 nucleotide sequence: TGCAGCGTTTTCTTGGGGCGTCGGGAGGATGGCTACACCTTC.

This chain links TRBV5-1 with TRBJ1-3; no reliable D call. CDR3 length: 15 residues. The germline CDR1 and CDR2 sequences are SGHRS and YFSETQ. The V and J ends lost 0 bases and 1 base respectively, with 8 bases between them. CDR3 region: CASSLDGSSGNTIYF. CDR3 nucleotides: TGCGCCAGCAGCTTGGATGGCAGTTCTGGAAACACCATATATTTT.

The V gene is TRBV19, the J gene TRBJ1-3; TRBD1 might be the D (5 bases). Germline assignment: CDR1 LNHDA and CDR2 SQIVND (reference sequence). The CDR3 contains 17 residues. The V gene lost 7 bases and the J gene lost 1 base, with 20 bases spanning the gap. CDR3 loop: CASTLTLFRASGNTIYF. CDR3 bases: TGTGCCAGTACCCTTACTTTATTCAGGGCTTCTGGAAACACCATATATTTT.

The gene calls are TRBV19 and TRBJ1-2; 8 bases are a match to TRBD1. The V segment lost 5 bases and the J segment 7 bases; nucleotides outside the gene matches: 9. This CDR3 region has 14 residues. The germline CDR1 and CDR2 sequences are LNHDA and SQIVND (reference sequence). The CDR3 region is CASSVTGGGGGYTF. The CDR3 region has the DNA TGTGCCAGTAGTGTAACAGGGGGAGGTGGTGGCTACACCTTC. The whole variable domain, filled in from reference TRBV19 and TRBJ1-2, reads DGGITQSPKYLFRKEGQNVTLSCEQNLNHDAMYWYRQDPGQGLRLIYYSQIVNDFQKGDIAEGYSVSREKKESFPLTVTSAQKNPTAFYLCASSVTGGGGGYTFGSGTRLTVV.

The V call is TRBV9, the J call TRBJ1-3; D gene uncertain. Trimming took off 3 bases at V and 0 bases at J, with 10 bases between the two ends. This CDR3 is 15 amino acids long. Germline V CDR1 and CDR2: SGDLS, YYNGEE. The CDR3 DNA sequence: TGTGCCAGCAGCGGAGCAATCTTCTCTGGAAACACCATATATTTT. Translation gives CASSGAIFSGNTIYF.

The V call is TRBV5-1, the J call TRBJ1-1; 11 nucleotides agree with TRBD1. The CDR3 consists of 15 residues. Germline CDR1 reads SGHRS; CDR2 reads YFSETQ. Trimming removed 4 bases from V and 4 bases from J; junction bases left unmatched: 6. CDR3 in amino acids: CASSTGQGAGTEAFF. CDR3 bases: TGCGCCAGCAGCACCGGACAGGGGGCTGGCACTGAAGCTTTCTTT.